The next 15 T cell receptor beta chains were all read from a single sample in a study of blood T cells in healthy people across ages. A second PCR, run for about 7 to 11 cycles, used a sample-barcoded 5' primer plus a J-beta primer mix. TCRdb reprocessed the 5' RACE reads via MiXCR and lists one record per CDR3 protein. The table has over 1,300,000 distinct CDR3 sequences, approximately 60% seen once. Sequenced: blood. All receptors derive from a man younger than 35 in good health.

The chain links TRBV7-2 to TRBJ2-2; 7 bases are shared with TRBD2. This CDR3 has 16 residues. After removal of 5 bases from V and 7 bases from J, the junction contained 13 bases not matched to a gene. The germline CDR1 and CDR2 sequences are SGHTA and FQGNSA. The CDR3 DNA follows: TGTGCCAGCAGCCAACCTTGGGGGGAGGGGATCGGGGAGCTGTTTTTT. Translating it yields CASSQPWGEGIGELFF.

The chain joins TRBV2 to TRBJ2-3; 9 bases line up with TRBD2. Germline V gene sequence: CDR1 SNHLY, CDR2 FYNNEI. The CDR3 totals 14 residues. V shed 8 bases, J shed 6 bases, and the junction held 9 bases outside the gene matches. The CDR3 sequence: CASGLAGVGDTQYF. For the CDR3, the DNA is TGTGCCAGCGGCTTAGCGGGAGTAGGCGATACGCAGTATTTT.

This clonotype came up a few times. The chain links TRBV20-1 to TRBJ2-1; the D call may be TRBD1 or TRBD2 (6 bases each). Deletions cut 0 bases from V and 8 bases from J, with 20 bases between. Germline V gene lookup returns CDR1 DFQATT and CDR2 SNEGSKA (reference sequence). The CDR3 totals 16 residues. The CDR3 is CSARDRSGAEPDEQFF. CDR3 in DNA: TGCAGTGCTAGAGATCGGTCGGGGGCGGAGCCCGATGAGCAGTTCTTC.

The rearrangement uses TRBV7-9 and TRBJ2-1, with 12 bases aligning to TRBD2. CDR1 and CDR2 (germline): SEHNR, FQNEAQ (reference sequence). V was clipped by 7 bases and J by 7 bases; unmatched bases: 8. This CDR3 contains 15 residues. This CDR3 reads CASNLLAGGVNEQFF. The DNA of the CDR3 is TGTGCCAGCAATCTACTAGCGGGAGGTGTTAATGAGCAGTTCTTC.

The genes are TRBV6-1 and TRBJ2-1; the match to TRBD1 covers 7 bases. Germline V gene data show CDR1 as MNHNS and CDR2 as SASEGT. V lost 8 bases and J lost 4; bases outside the gene matches: 11. The CDR3 length is 15 residues. CDR3 sequence: CASLGGQETYNEQFF. The DNA of the CDR3 is TGTGCCAGCCTAGGAGGACAGGAGACTTACAATGAGCAGTTCTTC.

DNA for the CDR3: TGTGCCACCAGCCATCGGGGAAGGCAGACCGTTTATGGCTACACCTTC. It translates to CATSHRGRQTVYGYTF. The genes are TRBV15 and TRBJ1-2; D unresolved. The CDR3 contains 16 residues. V shed 5 bases and J shed 5 bases, with 21 bases lying between them. Germline CDR1 and CDR2: LNHNV and YYDKDF (reference sequence).

In its sample, this clonotype was seen a few times. The chain links TRBV10-1 to TRBJ2-7; D ambiguous. The CDR3 contains 14 residues. V shed 6 bases and J shed 2 bases, with 14 bases lying between them. Germline CDR1 reads WNHNN; CDR2 reads SYGVQD (reference sequence). The CDR3: CASRDSPGTYEQYF. In DNA form, the CDR3 reads TGCGCCAGCAGGGATAGTCCGGGCACCTACGAGCAGTACTTC.

The V call is TRBV10-3, the J call TRBJ2-7; TRBD2 agrees at 10 bases. Germline V gene sequence: CDR1 ENHRY, CDR2 SYGVKD. The ends lost 5 bases at V and 2 bases at J; junction bases unmatched: 6. This CDR3 region has 15 residues. The DNA of the CDR3 is TGTGCCATCAGTACTAGCGGGGCTATTACCTACGAGCAGTACTTC. Its protein product is CAISTSGAITYEQYF.

This clonotype was counted a single time. The chain has TRBV6-5 and TRBJ2-7; D is uncertain. V was clipped by 2 bases and J by 6 bases, with 14 bases between them. The CDR3 has 14 residues. Germline V gene sequence: CDR1 MNHEY, CDR2 SVGAGI. The CDR3: CASSYRDLYSEQYF. CDR3 sequence (DNA): TGTGCCAGCAGTTACAGGGATCTATACTCCGAGCAGTACTTC.

The chain combines TRBV6-1 with TRBJ1-5; 9 bases line up with TRBD1. With V trimmed by 0 bases and J by 1 base, 1 base remained unmatched. The CDR3 sequence is 16 residues long. Germline CDR1 and CDR2: MNHNS and SASEGT. Here the CDR3 reads CASSEAGTGSNQPQHF. The CDR3 coding sequence is TGTGCCAGCAGTGAAGCGGGGACAGGGAGCAATCAGCCCCAGCATTTT.

The V gene is TRBV12-3 or TRBV12-4, the J gene TRBJ2-3, with TRBD1 matching over 9 bases. CDR3 length equals 13 residues. J was trimmed by 0 bases and V by 8 bases; bases with no gene match: 0. The chain's CDR3 is CASGQGSTDTQYF. Written as DNA, the CDR3 is TGTGCCAGCGGACAGGGGAGCACAGATACGCAGTATTTT.

This clonotype was seen a handful of times. This chain uses TRBV20-1 with TRBJ2-5, with 8 bases fitting TRBD1. The germline V gene encodes CDR1 DFQATT and CDR2 SNEGSKA (reference sequence). After removal of 7 bases from V and 7 bases from J, the junction contained 5 bases not matched to a gene. The CDR3 totals 11 residues. DNA of the CDR3: TGCAGTGGAGGGCAGGGGGCGACCCAGTACTTC. Translation gives CSGGQGATQYF.

The chain carries TRBV28 and TRBJ1-2, with 8 bases that match TRBD1. V was clipped by 5 bases and J by 7 bases; unmatched bases: 12. Germline V gene lookup returns CDR1 MDHEN and CDR2 SYDVKM. The CDR3 totals 15 residues. DNA of the CDR3: TGTGCCAGCAGTGTAGCCTCAGGGGGCCTCGGTGGCTACACCTTC. This sequence encodes CASSVASGGLGGYTF.

This clonotype was picked up many times. The chain combines TRBV5-1 with TRBJ2-5, with D possibly being TRBD2 (6 bases). The CDR3 length is 14 residues. The ends were cut back, 4 bases at V and 2 bases at J, with 12 bases in the middle. From germline, CDR1 is SGHRS and CDR2 YFSETQ. Written as DNA, the CDR3 is TGCGCCAGCAGCCTGGGACTTCTTCAAGAGACCCAGTACTTC. This gives the protein CASSLGLLQETQYF.

The chain combines TRBV11-1 with TRBJ2-4; 8 bases agree with TRBD1. The CDR3 extends over 16 amino acids. J lost 10 bases, V lost 5 bases, and 16 bases had no gene match. Germline V gives CDR1 SGHAT, CDR2 FQDESV (reference sequence). DNA of the CDR3: TGTGCCAGCAGCCCGAACGGACAGGGCGTTTCTTTGATTCAGTACTTC. Protein product: CASSPNGQGVSLIQYF.